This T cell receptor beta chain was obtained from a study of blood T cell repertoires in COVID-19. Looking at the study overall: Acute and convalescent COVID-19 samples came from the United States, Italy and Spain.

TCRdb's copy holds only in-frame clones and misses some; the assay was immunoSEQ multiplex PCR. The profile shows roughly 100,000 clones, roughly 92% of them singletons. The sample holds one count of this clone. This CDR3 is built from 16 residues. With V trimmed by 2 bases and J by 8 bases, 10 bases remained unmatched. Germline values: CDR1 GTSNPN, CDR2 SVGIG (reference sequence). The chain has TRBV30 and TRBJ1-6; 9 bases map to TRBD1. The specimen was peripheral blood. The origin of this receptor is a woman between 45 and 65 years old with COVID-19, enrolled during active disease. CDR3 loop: CAWSSSPGQGYSPLHF. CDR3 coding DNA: TGTGCCTGGAGTTCCTCACCGGGACAGGGCTATTCACCCCTCCACTTT.